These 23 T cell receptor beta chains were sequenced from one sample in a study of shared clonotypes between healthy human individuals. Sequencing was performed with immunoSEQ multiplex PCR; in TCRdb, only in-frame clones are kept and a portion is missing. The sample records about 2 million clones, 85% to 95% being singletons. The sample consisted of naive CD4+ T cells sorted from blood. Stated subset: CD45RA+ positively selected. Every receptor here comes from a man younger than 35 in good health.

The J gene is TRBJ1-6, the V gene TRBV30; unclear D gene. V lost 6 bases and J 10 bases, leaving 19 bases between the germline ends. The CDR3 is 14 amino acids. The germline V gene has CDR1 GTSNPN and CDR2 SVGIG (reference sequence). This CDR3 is CACPTQELGSPLHF. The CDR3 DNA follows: TGTGCCTGCCCAACCCAGGAATTAGGGTCACCCCTCCACTTT. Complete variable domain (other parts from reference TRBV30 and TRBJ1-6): SQTIHQWPATLVQPVGSPLSLECTVEGTSNPNLYWYRQAAGRGLQLLFYSVGIGQISSEVPQNLSASRPQDRQFILSSKKLLLSDSGFYLCACPTQELGSPLHFGNGTRLTVT.

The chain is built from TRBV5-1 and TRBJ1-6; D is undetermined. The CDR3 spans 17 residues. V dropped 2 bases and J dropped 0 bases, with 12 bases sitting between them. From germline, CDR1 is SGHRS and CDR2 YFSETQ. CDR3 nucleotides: TGCGCCAGCAGCTTTGATAGCCCGAGCTCCTATAATTCACCCCTCCACTTT. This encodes CASSFDSPSSYNSPLHF.

CDR3 loop: CASREVGTEAFF. CDR3 nucleotides: TGTGCCAGCAGGGAAGTAGGGACTGAAGCTTTCTTT. The chain links TRBV6-6 to TRBJ1-1, with unresolved D. CDR1 MNHNY and CDR2 SVGAGI come from the germline V gene (reference sequence). The V end lost 6 bases, the J end lost 5 bases, and 10 bases lay between the germline ends. This CDR3 has 12 residues.

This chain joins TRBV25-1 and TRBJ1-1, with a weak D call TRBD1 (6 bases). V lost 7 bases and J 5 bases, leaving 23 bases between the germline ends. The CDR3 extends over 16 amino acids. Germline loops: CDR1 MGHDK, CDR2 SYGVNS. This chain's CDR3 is CASTKPGVQGRTEAFF. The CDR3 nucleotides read TGTGCCAGCACTAAACCAGGGGTCCAGGGGAGGACTGAAGCTTTCTTT. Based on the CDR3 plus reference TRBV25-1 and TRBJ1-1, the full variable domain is EADIYQTPRYLVIGTGKKITLECSQTMGHDKMYWYQQDPGMELHLIHYSYGVNSTEKGDLSSESTVSRIRTEHFPLTLESARPSHTSQYLCASTKPGVQGRTEAFFGQGTRLTVV.

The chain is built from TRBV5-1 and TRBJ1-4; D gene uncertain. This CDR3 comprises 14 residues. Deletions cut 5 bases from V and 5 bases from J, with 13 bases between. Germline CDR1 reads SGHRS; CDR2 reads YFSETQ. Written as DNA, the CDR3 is TGCGCCAGCAGTTCGCTAGACGGGAATGAAAAACTGTTTTTT. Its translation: CASSSLDGNEKLFF.

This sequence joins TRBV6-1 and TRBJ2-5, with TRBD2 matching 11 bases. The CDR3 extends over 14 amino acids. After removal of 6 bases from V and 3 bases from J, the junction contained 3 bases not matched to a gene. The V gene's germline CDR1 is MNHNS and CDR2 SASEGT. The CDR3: CASRGGLAEETQYF. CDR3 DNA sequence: TGTGCCAGCAGGGGGGGACTAGCGGAAGAGACCCAGTACTTC.

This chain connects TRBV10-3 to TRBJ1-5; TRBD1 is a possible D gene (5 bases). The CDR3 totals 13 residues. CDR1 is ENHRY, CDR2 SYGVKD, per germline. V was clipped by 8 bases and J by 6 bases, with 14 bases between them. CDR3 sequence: CAIGGEAGQPQHF. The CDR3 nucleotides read TGTGCCATCGGGGGTGAGGCGGGTCAGCCCCAGCATTTT.

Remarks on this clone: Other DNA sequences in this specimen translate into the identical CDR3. CDR3 residues: CASSLVADPYNEQFF. The DNA of the CDR3 is TGCGCCAGCAGCTTGGTGGCAGACCCCTACAATGAGCAGTTCTTC. The V and J genes are TRBV5-1 and TRBJ2-1; the D is unclear. Trimming cost V 0 bases and J 2 bases, with 9 bases left between them. This CDR3 has 15 amino acids. Germline V gene lookup returns CDR1 SGHRS and CDR2 YFSETQ.

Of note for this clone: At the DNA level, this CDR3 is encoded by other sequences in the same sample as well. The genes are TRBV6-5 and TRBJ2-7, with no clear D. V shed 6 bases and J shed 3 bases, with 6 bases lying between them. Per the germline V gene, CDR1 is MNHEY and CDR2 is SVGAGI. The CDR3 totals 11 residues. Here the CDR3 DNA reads TGTGCCAGCAGCCTGAACTACGAGCAGTACTTC. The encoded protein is CASSLNYEQYF.

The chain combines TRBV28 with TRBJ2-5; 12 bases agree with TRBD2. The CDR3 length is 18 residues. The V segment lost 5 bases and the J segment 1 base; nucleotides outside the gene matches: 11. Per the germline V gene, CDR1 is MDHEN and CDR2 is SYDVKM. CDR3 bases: TGTGCCAGCAGTCTTGGGTGGGGGACTAGCGGGCTCCAAGAGACCCAGTACTTC. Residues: CASSLGWGTSGLQETQYF.

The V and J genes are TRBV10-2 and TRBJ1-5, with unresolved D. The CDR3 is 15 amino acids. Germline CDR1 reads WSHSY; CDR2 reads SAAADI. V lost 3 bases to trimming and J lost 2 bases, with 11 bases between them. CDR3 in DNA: TGCGCCAGCAGTGACTGGGATCTCGGCAATCAGCCCCAGCATTTT. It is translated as CASSDWDLGNQPQHF.

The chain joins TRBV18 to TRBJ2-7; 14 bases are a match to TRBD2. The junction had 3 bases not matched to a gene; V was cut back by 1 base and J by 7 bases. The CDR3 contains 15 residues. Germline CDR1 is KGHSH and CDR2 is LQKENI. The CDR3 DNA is TGTGCCAGCTCACCACGGACTAGCGGGGGGTTTGAGCAGTACTTC. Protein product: CASSPRTSGGFEQYF.

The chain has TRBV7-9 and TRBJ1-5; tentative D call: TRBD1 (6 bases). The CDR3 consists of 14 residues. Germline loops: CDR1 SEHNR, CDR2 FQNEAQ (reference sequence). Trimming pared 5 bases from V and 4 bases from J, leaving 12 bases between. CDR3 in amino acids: CASSADSTNQPQHF. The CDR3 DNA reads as TGTGCCAGCAGCGCGGACAGTACTAATCAGCCCCAGCATTTT.

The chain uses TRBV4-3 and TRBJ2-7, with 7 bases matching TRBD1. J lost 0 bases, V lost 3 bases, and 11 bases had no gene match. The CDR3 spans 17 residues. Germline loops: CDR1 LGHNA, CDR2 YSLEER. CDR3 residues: CASSQTLGQVSSYEQYF. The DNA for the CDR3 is TGCGCCAGCAGCCAGACCCTCGGACAGGTGAGCTCCTACGAGCAGTACTTC.

The CDR3 DNA follows: TGTGCCAGCAGTTTAGAAGATCGGACAGATGGAAACACCATATATTTT. Translation gives CASSLEDRTDGNTIYF. V is TRBV28 and J is TRBJ1-3, with D possibly being TRBD1 (6 bases). The CDR3 extends over 16 amino acids. Trimming cost V 2 bases and J 3 bases, with 14 bases left between them. Germline CDR1 MDHEN, CDR2 SYDVKM.

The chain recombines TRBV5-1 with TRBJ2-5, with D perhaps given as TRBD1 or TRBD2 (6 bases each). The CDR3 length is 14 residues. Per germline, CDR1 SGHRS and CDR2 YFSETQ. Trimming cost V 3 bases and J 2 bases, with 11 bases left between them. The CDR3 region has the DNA TGCGCCAGCAGCTCGGGGGCTACACAAGAGACCCAGTACTTC. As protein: CASSSGATQETQYF.

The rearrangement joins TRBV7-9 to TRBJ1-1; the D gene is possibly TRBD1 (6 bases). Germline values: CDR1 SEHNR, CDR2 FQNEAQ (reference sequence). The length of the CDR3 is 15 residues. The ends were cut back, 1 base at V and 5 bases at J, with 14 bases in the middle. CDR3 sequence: CASSLDVGARTEAFF. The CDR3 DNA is TGTGCCAGCAGCTTAGATGTGGGGGCGAGGACTGAAGCTTTCTTT.

CDR3 in amino acids: CASSRQGVDNEQFF. CDR3 nucleotide sequence: TGTGCCAGCAGTCGGCAGGGGGTCGACAATGAGCAGTTCTTC. This chain links TRBV6-5 with TRBJ2-1, with 7 bases aligning to TRBD1. From germline, CDR1 is MNHEY and CDR2 SVGAGI. J gave up 5 bases and V 5 bases, and 6 bases lay outside the gene matches. The CDR3 has 14 residues.

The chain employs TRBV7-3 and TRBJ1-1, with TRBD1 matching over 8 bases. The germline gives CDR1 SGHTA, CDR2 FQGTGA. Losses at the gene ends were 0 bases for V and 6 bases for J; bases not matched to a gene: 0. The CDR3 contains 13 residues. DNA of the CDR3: TGTGCCAGCAGCTTAACGGGACAGGCTGAAGCTTTCTTT. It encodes CASSLTGQAEAFF.

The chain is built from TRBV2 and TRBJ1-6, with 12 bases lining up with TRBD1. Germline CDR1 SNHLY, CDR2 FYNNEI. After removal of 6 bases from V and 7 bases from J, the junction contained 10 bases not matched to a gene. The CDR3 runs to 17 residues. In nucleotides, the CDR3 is TGTGCCAGCAGAGCTGATGCCGGGACAGGGGGCAATTCACCCCTCCACTTT. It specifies CASRADAGTGGNSPLHF.

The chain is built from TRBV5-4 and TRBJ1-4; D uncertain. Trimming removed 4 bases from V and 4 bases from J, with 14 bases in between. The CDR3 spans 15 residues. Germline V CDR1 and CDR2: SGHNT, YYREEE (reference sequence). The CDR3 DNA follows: TGTGCCAGCAGCCCGGCTGTGGCGGGTAATGAAAAACTGTTTTTT. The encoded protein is CASSPAVAGNEKLFF.

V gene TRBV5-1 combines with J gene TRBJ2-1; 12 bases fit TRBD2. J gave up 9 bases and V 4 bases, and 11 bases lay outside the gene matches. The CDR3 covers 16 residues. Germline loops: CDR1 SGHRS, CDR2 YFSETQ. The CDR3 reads CASSHLAGGPPAEQFF. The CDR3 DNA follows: TGCGCCAGCAGCCATCTAGCGGGGGGGCCTCCGGCTGAGCAGTTCTTC.

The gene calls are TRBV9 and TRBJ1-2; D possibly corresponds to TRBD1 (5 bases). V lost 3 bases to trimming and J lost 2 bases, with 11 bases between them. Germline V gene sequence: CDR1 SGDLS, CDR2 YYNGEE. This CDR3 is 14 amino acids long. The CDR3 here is CASSEIRQNYGYTF. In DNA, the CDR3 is TGTGCCAGCAGCGAGATACGACAGAACTATGGCTACACCTTC.